A selection of T cell receptor beta chains follows, all from one sample in a study of T cell responses to AZD1222 COVID-19 vaccine. Sequencing used immunoSEQ multiplex PCR; TCRdb keeps in-frame clones, though not all of them. The sample contains around 130,000 clones, roughly 87% of which appear only once. This sample comprised peripheral blood, obtained on day 0 of AZD1222 vaccination. These receptors were taken from an adult in good health. CDR3s include the opening cysteine and the closing phenylalanine or tryptophan. D genes are given only for firm matches. Expanded clones are given a class, and other clones once, few, many or no size at all.

d_call: .; clone_size: .; v_call: TRBV28; j_call: TRBJ1-2; cdr3_aa: CASSLRGGNGYTF; cdr3_nt: TGTGCCAGCAGTTTACGGGGGGGCAATGGCTACACCTTC
d_call: .; clone_size: .; v_call: TRBV12-3/TRBV12-4; j_call: TRBJ2-3; cdr3_aa: CASGLGGRQYF; cdr3_nt: TGTGCCAGCGGACTGGGTGGGCGGCAGTATTTT
d_call: TRBD2; clone_size: few; v_call: TRBV19; j_call: TRBJ2-7; cdr3_aa: CASSPGLESYEQYF; cdr3_nt: TGTGCCAGTAGCCCGGGACTAGAATCCTACGAGCAGTACTTC
d_call: .; clone_size: few; v_call: TRBV4-2; j_call: TRBJ2-7; cdr3_aa: CASSQDLRASYEQYF; cdr3_nt: TGTGCCAGCAGCCAAGACTTACGGGCCTCCTACGAGCAGTACTTC
d_call: TRBD1; clone_size: .; v_call: TRBV9; j_call: TRBJ1-1; cdr3_aa: CASSVAGQTNTEAFF; cdr3_nt: TGTGCCAGCAGCGTAGCGGGACAGACGAACACTGAAGCTTTCTTT
d_call: .; clone_size: .; v_call: TRBV5-4; j_call: TRBJ1-1; cdr3_aa: CASSALGEAFF; cdr3_nt: TGTGCCAGCAGCGCGCTAGGAGAAGCTTTCTTT
d_call: .; clone_size: .; v_call: TRBV5-1; j_call: TRBJ1-2; cdr3_aa: CASSLGEGQTGYTF; cdr3_nt: TGCGCCAGCAGCCTCGGCGAAGGACAGACTGGCTACACCTTC
d_call: .; clone_size: few; v_call: TRBV12-3/TRBV12-4; j_call: TRBJ2-7; cdr3_aa: CASSGPYEQYF; cdr3_nt: TGTGCCAGCAGCGGGCCCTACGAGCAGTACTTC
d_call: .; clone_size: .; v_call: TRBV5-1; j_call: TRBJ1-6; cdr3_aa: CASSLGQGQSPLHF; cdr3_nt: TGCGCCAGCAGCTTGGGCCAGGGCCAGTCACCCCTCCACTTT
d_call: .; clone_size: .; v_call: TRBV10-3; j_call: TRBJ1-1; cdr3_aa: CAINGRVGTEAFF; cdr3_nt: TGTGCCATCAACGGACGGGTGGGGACTGAAGCTTTCTTT
d_call: TRBD1; clone_size: once; v_call: TRBV5-4; j_call: TRBJ1-1; cdr3_aa: CASSTPGQGGEAFF; cdr3_nt: TGTGCCAGCAGCACTCCGGGACAGGGTGGTGAAGCTTTCTTT
d_call: TRBD1; clone_size: .; v_call: TRBV5-1; j_call: TRBJ1-2; cdr3_aa: CASSLDGTGIFGADGYTF; cdr3_nt: TGCGCCAGCAGCTTGGACGGGACAGGGATATTTGGTGCCGATGGCTACACCTTC
d_call: .; clone_size: .; v_call: TRBV7-9; j_call: TRBJ2-3; cdr3_aa: CASVLGQDTQYF; cdr3_nt: TGTGCCAGCGTGTTGGGGCAAGATACGCAGTATTTT
d_call: .; clone_size: .; v_call: TRBV19; j_call: TRBJ1-5; cdr3_aa: CASSRERTDQPQHF; cdr3_nt: TGTGCCAGTAGTAGGGAGCGGACGGATCAGCCCCAGCATTTT
d_call: .; clone_size: .; v_call: TRBV5-6; j_call: TRBJ2-5; cdr3_aa: CASSLVRGSGQETQYF; cdr3_nt: TGTGCCAGCAGCTTGGTGCGGGGATCGGGGCAAGAGACCCAGTACTTC
d_call: .; clone_size: .; v_call: TRBV28; j_call: TRBJ2-2; cdr3_aa: CASSSGPNTGELFF; cdr3_nt: TGTGCCAGCAGTTCGGGTCCTAACACCGGGGAGCTGTTTTTT
d_call: .; clone_size: .; v_call: TRBV28; j_call: TRBJ2-7; cdr3_aa: CASSYPAGSYEQYF; cdr3_nt: TGTGCCAGCAGCTACCCGGCAGGGAGCTACGAGCAGTACTTC
d_call: TRBD2; clone_size: few; v_call: TRBV5-1; j_call: TRBJ2-7; cdr3_aa: CASSASGGSSYEQYF; cdr3_nt: TGCGCCAGCAGCGCGTCGGGGGGTAGCTCCTACGAGCAGTACTTC
d_call: TRBD1; clone_size: .; v_call: TRBV7-9; j_call: TRBJ1-4; cdr3_aa: CASSLMTGIATNEKLFF; cdr3_nt: TGTGCCAGCAGCCTGATGACAGGGATTGCAACTAATGAAAAACTGTTTTTT
d_call: .; clone_size: once; v_call: TRBV24-1; j_call: TRBJ2-7; cdr3_aa: CATSDLGYEQYF; cdr3_nt: TGTGCCACCAGTGATTTGGGCTACGAGCAGTACTTC
d_call: .; clone_size: .; v_call: TRBV3-1/TRBV3-2; j_call: TRBJ1-2; cdr3_aa: CASSQGRRTQGGNYGYTF; cdr3_nt: TGTGCCAGCAGCCAAGGGCGTAGGACTCAAGGGGGGAACTATGGCTACACCTTC
d_call: .; clone_size: once; v_call: TRBV19; j_call: TRBJ1-1; cdr3_aa: CASSIGSNMNTEAFF; cdr3_nt: TGTGCCAGTAGTATAGGCAGCAATATGAACACTGAAGCTTTCTTT